This TCR beta chain came from a study of blood T cell repertoires in COVID-19. The repertoire was sequenced with immunoSEQ multiplex PCR; TCRdb's copy has only in-frame clones and lacks some. The sample lists tens of thousands of clones; around 88% were seen once. The germline V gene has CDR1 MDHEN and CDR2 SYDVKM. The CDR3 extends over 14 amino acids. After removal of 2 bases from V and 16 bases from J, the junction contained 11 bases not matched to a gene. The J gene is TRBJ1-4, the V gene TRBV28, with 9 bases lining up with TRBD1. The source material was peripheral blood. The receptor was isolated from a woman in her 70s with acute or convalescent COVID-19. CDR3 region: CASSLSWRDREQFF. CDR3 sequence (DNA): TGTGCCAGCAGTTTAAGTTGGAGGGACAGGGAACAGTTTTTT.